Presented here are 25 T cell receptor beta chains from one specimen sequenced in a study of cytomegalovirus exposure and HLA in healthy donors. Measured with immunoSEQ multiplex PCR; TCRdb has only the in-frame clones, and not every one. The data show 150,000 to 250,000 clones, 84% seen once. Sequenced input: PBMCs. These receptors were taken from a woman in her 30s in good health and CMV-seropositive.

This chain joins TRBV7-9 and TRBJ2-3; 7 bases agree with TRBD2. This CDR3 is built from 14 residues. Germline V gene data show CDR1 as SEHNR and CDR2 as FQNEAQ (reference sequence). The J segment lost 1 base and the V segment lost 6 bases, leaving 4 bases of the junction unmatched. CDR3: CASRGTNGTDTQYF. CDR3 nucleotide sequence: TGTGCCAGCAGAGGGACTAACGGCACAGATACGCAGTATTTT.

This chain uses TRBV7-6 with TRBJ2-2; a possible D gene is TRBD2 (5 bases). V gave up 7 bases and J gave up 7 bases, with 7 bases separating them. The CDR3 contains 11 residues. Germline CDR1 is SGHVS and CDR2 is FNYEAQ. The CDR3 loop is CASKGVGELFF. CDR3 in DNA: TGTGCCAGCAAGGGAGTCGGGGAGCTGTTTTTT. Looking up the rest from reference TRBV7-6 and TRBJ2-2 gives the full variable domain: GAGVSQSPRYKVTKRGQDVALRCDPISGHVSLYWYRQALGQGPEFLTYFNYEAQQDKSGLPNDRFSAERPEGSISTLTIQRTEQRDSAMYRCASKGVGELFFGEGSRLTVL.

This chain uses TRBV28 with TRBJ1-5; 9 bases are shared with TRBD1. Germline values: CDR1 MDHEN, CDR2 SYDVKM. There are 13 residues in the CDR3. V was clipped by 7 bases and J by 5 bases; unmatched bases: 3. The CDR3 loop is CASIRDRDQPQHF. The CDR3 nucleotides are TGTGCCAGCATAAGGGACAGGGATCAGCCCCAGCATTTT. Combining the CDR3 with reference TRBV28 and TRBJ1-5 gives the whole variable domain DVKVTQSSRYLVKRTGEKVFLECVQDMDHENMFWYRQDPGLGLRLIYFSYDVKMKEKGDIPEGYSVSREKKERFSLILESASTNQTSMYLCASIRDRDQPQHFGDGTRLSIL.

J is TRBJ2-5 and V is TRBV7-8; TRBD2 matches 10 bases. V dropped 1 base and J dropped 4; count of bases not matched to a gene: 6. This CDR3 has 16 residues. Germline V CDR1 and CDR2: SGHVS, FQNEAQ. CDR3 residues: CASSLVVAGGRETQYF. Here the CDR3 DNA reads TGTGCCAGCAGCTTAGTTGTAGCGGGAGGACGAGAGACCCAGTACTTC.

The V gene is TRBV2, the J gene TRBJ2-7; no clear D gene. From germline, CDR1 is SNHLY and CDR2 FYNNEI. This CDR3 has 14 residues. V was shortened by 6 bases and J by 2 bases, with 14 bases between the two germline ends. CDR3 protein: CASRVGGQAYEQYF. CDR3 coding DNA: TGTGCCAGCAGGGTGGGTGGCCAGGCCTACGAGCAGTACTTC.

The chain recombines TRBV27 with TRBJ1-1, with D possibly TRBD1 on 5 matching bases. The CDR3 is 14 amino acids. The V gene's germline CDR1 is MNHEY and CDR2 SMNVEV (reference sequence). Trimming removed 0 bases at V and 0 bases at J, with 5 bases between. CDR3 nucleotides: TGTGCCAGCAGTTTATCAGGGGTGAACACTGAAGCTTTCTTT. This codes for CASSLSGVNTEAFF.

This clone was counted a single time. This rearrangement joins TRBV5-1 to TRBJ2-7, with 8 bases fitting TRBD1. The V gene end was trimmed by 7 bases and the J gene end by 11 bases; junction bases not matched to a gene: 20. Germline V gene sequence: CDR1 SGHRS, CDR2 YFSETQ. CDR3 length equals 15 residues. CDR3 sequence reads: CASRPPGTGTFGEYF. CDR3 bases: TGCGCCAGCCGCCCCCCCGGGACAGGAACGTTCGGGGAGTACTTC.

This clone was counted between two and nine times. The chain carries TRBV29-1 and TRBJ1-2; D perhaps matches TRBD1 (6 bases). Germline-derived CDR1 and CDR2 are SQVTM and ANQGSEA. V lost 4 bases and J 8 bases, leaving 17 bases between the germline ends. The CDR3 is 13 amino acids. The CDR3 DNA reads as TGCAGCGTTGCCCGGGACACTACTAGAGGCTACACCTTC. This sequence encodes CSVARDTTRGYTF.

This clone was counted once. V gene TRBV28 combines with J gene TRBJ2-1; the match to TRBD2 covers 7 bases. The CDR3 length is 16 residues. Germline CDR1 is MDHEN and CDR2 is SYDVKM. Unmatched junction bases numbered 5, after V lost 2 bases and J lost 1 base. The CDR3 nucleotides are TGTGCCAGCAGTTTAGAGGCTAGCGGTTCCTACAATGAGCAGTTCTTC. This sequence encodes CASSLEASGSYNEQFF.

This chain joins TRBV28 and TRBJ1-2; unclear D gene. CDR1 and CDR2 (germline): MDHEN, SYDVKM. Trimming took off 1 base at V and 6 bases at J, with 6 bases between the two ends. The CDR3 is made up of 12 amino acids. In nucleotides, the CDR3 is TGTGCCAGCAGTTTATCCTCCGATGGCTACACCTTC. This codes for CASSLSSDGYTF.

This rearrangement joins TRBV28 to TRBJ1-5; no reliable D call. Looked up from germline, CDR1 is MDHEN and CDR2 is SYDVKM. Trimming left V 6 bases short and J 5 bases short, with 17 bases between. This CDR3 spans 15 amino acids. The CDR3 here is CASSNHKSLDQPQHF. CDR3 nucleotide sequence: TGTGCCAGCAGCAACCATAAGTCACTTGATCAGCCCCAGCATTTT.

The gene calls are TRBV30 and TRBJ1-5; D is undetermined. This CDR3 is 13 amino acids long. Germline-derived CDR1 and CDR2 are GTSNPN and SVGIG (reference sequence). Deletions cut 4 bases from V and 3 bases from J, with 10 bases between. The CDR3 spells CAWKDGVNQPQHF. Here the CDR3 DNA reads TGTGCCTGGAAGGACGGGGTCAATCAGCCCCAGCATTTT.

V and J are TRBV6-5 and TRBJ1-5; the match to TRBD1 covers 9 bases. Germline V gives CDR1 MNHEY, CDR2 SVGAGI. V dropped 5 bases and J dropped 6; count of bases not matched to a gene: 5. The CDR3 totals 14 residues. Here the CDR3 DNA reads TGTGCCAGCAGTAGAGGACAGGGGATTCAGCCCCAGCATTTT. As protein: CASSRGQGIQPQHF.

This rearrangement joins TRBV5-8 to TRBJ1-1, with no clear D. CDR1 and CDR2 (germline): SGHTS, YDEGEE. The CDR3 sequence is 15 residues long. Trimming stripped 1 base from V and 5 bases from J, with 15 bases between. CDR3 sequence (DNA): TGTGCCAGCAGCTTGAACCGCGGACTGCTAACTGAAGCTTTCTTT. As protein: CASSLNRGLLTEAFF.

The V gene is TRBV19, the J gene TRBJ2-2, with 7 nucleotides matching TRBD2. Trimming cost V 10 bases and J 6 bases; bases outside gene matches: 8. Germline-derived CDR1 and CDR2 are LNHDA and SQIVND (reference sequence). This CDR3 comprises 13 residues. CDR3 DNA: TGTGCCACCCGGACTAGTAATGCCGGGGAGCTGTTTTTT. It yields the protein CATRTSNAGELFF. The full variable domain, rest sourced from reference TRBV19 and TRBJ2-2, is DGGITQSPKYLFRKEGQNVTLSCEQNLNHDAMYWYRQDPGQGLRLIYYSQIVNDFQKGDIAEGYSVSREKKESFPLTVTSAQKNPTAFYLCATRTSNAGELFFGEGSRLTVL.

The gene calls are TRBV25-1 and TRBJ1-2; unclear D gene. The germline V gene encodes CDR1 MGHDK and CDR2 SYGVNS. V was shortened by 0 bases and J by 7 bases, with 15 bases between the two germline ends. The CDR3 extends over 15 amino acids. CDR3 protein: CASSEYGGEFGGYTF. In nucleotides, the CDR3 is TGTGCCAGCAGTGAATACGGCGGGGAATTCGGTGGCTACACCTTC.

This chain links TRBV29-1 with TRBJ2-3; the D is unclear. The CDR3 length is 15 residues. The V end was cut by 1 base, the J end by 2 bases, with 13 bases between. The germline V gene has CDR1 SQVTM and CDR2 ANQGSEA. The CDR3 DNA sequence: TGCAGCGTTGAAGGACACCCCAATCTCACAGATACGCAGTATTTT. It yields the protein CSVEGHPNLTDTQYF.

The chain links TRBV28 to TRBJ2-7; perhaps TRBD2 as D (6 bases). Trimming stripped 6 bases from V and 0 bases from J, with 12 bases between. The CDR3 sequence is 14 residues long. CDR1 is MDHEN, CDR2 SYDVKM, per germline. CDR3 in DNA: TGTGCCAGCAGACGGAACGGGGGCTCCTACGAGCAGTACTTC. It specifies CASRRNGGSYEQYF.

The chain couples TRBV5-4 to TRBJ2-1; tentatively, D is TRBD2 (5 bases). V lost 2 bases and J 9 bases, leaving 18 bases between the germline ends. This CDR3 is 15 amino acids long. Germline CDR1 reads SGHNT; CDR2 reads YYREEE (reference sequence). CDR3 DNA: TGTGCCAGCAGCTTCGAGACCAGCAGCCGGGGTGAGCAGTTCTTC. It is translated as CASSFETSSRGEQFF. The full variable domain, completed using reference TRBV5-4 and TRBJ2-1, is ETGVTQSPTHLIKTRGQQVTLRCSSQSGHNTVSWYQQALGQGPQFIFQYYREEENGRGNFPPRFSGLQFPNYSSELNVNALELDDSALYLCASSFETSSRGEQFFGPGTRLTVL.

The chain has TRBV5-6 and TRBJ2-5; 7 bases are a match to TRBD1. Germline CDR1 SGHDT, CDR2 YYEEEE. This CDR3 is 13 amino acids long. V lost 8 bases and J lost 7; bases outside the gene matches: 11. CDR3 sequence: CASRDRTLGTQYF. CDR3 sequence (DNA): TGTGCCAGTAGGGACAGAACCTTAGGGACCCAGTACTTC.

The J gene is TRBJ2-7, the V gene TRBV7-9, with no clear D. The ends were cut back, 5 bases at V and 5 bases at J, with 10 bases in the middle. Germline V CDR1 and CDR2: SEHNR, FQNEAQ (reference sequence). This CDR3 comprises 12 residues. CDR3 sequence: CASSTSFHEQYF. The CDR3 nucleotides are TGTGCCAGCAGCACATCTTTTCACGAGCAGTACTTC.

The J gene is TRBJ2-7, the V gene TRBV29-1; no definite D call. This CDR3 spans 12 amino acids. V was trimmed by 2 bases and J by 3 bases, leaving 8 bases between them. Germline values: CDR1 SQVTM, CDR2 ANQGSEA. The CDR3 DNA is TGCAGCGTTGAAAGTACACACTACGAGCAGTACTTC. It codes for CSVESTHYEQYF.

The rearrangement uses TRBV6-1 and TRBJ1-1; D gene ambiguous. Trimming took off 2 bases at V and 11 bases at J, with 12 bases between the two ends. CDR1 is MNHNS, CDR2 SASEGT, per germline. The CDR3 has 12 amino acids. The CDR3, as DNA: TGTGCCAGCAGTGAAACCCGGGGTCGGGCTTTCTTT. This sequence encodes CASSETRGRAFF.

The gene calls are TRBV27 and TRBJ1-5, with unresolved D. The germline gives CDR1 MNHEY, CDR2 SMNVEV (reference sequence). V lost 8 bases to trimming and J lost 0 bases, with 11 bases between them. CDR3 length: 14 residues. Here the CDR3 DNA reads TGTGCCAGCCGCGCCCTTTATAGCAATCAGCCCCAGCATTTT. It yields the protein CASRALYSNQPQHF.

V usage is TRBV7-2 and J usage is TRBJ2-7, with 8 bases matching TRBD2. The V gene's germline CDR1 is SGHTA and CDR2 FQGNSA. The CDR3 runs 14 residues. V dropped 0 bases and J dropped 4; count of bases not matched to a gene: 2. Here the CDR3 DNA reads TGTGCCAGCAGCTTAGCGGGGACTAGATACGAGCAGTACTTC. Translation: CASSLAGTRYEQYF.